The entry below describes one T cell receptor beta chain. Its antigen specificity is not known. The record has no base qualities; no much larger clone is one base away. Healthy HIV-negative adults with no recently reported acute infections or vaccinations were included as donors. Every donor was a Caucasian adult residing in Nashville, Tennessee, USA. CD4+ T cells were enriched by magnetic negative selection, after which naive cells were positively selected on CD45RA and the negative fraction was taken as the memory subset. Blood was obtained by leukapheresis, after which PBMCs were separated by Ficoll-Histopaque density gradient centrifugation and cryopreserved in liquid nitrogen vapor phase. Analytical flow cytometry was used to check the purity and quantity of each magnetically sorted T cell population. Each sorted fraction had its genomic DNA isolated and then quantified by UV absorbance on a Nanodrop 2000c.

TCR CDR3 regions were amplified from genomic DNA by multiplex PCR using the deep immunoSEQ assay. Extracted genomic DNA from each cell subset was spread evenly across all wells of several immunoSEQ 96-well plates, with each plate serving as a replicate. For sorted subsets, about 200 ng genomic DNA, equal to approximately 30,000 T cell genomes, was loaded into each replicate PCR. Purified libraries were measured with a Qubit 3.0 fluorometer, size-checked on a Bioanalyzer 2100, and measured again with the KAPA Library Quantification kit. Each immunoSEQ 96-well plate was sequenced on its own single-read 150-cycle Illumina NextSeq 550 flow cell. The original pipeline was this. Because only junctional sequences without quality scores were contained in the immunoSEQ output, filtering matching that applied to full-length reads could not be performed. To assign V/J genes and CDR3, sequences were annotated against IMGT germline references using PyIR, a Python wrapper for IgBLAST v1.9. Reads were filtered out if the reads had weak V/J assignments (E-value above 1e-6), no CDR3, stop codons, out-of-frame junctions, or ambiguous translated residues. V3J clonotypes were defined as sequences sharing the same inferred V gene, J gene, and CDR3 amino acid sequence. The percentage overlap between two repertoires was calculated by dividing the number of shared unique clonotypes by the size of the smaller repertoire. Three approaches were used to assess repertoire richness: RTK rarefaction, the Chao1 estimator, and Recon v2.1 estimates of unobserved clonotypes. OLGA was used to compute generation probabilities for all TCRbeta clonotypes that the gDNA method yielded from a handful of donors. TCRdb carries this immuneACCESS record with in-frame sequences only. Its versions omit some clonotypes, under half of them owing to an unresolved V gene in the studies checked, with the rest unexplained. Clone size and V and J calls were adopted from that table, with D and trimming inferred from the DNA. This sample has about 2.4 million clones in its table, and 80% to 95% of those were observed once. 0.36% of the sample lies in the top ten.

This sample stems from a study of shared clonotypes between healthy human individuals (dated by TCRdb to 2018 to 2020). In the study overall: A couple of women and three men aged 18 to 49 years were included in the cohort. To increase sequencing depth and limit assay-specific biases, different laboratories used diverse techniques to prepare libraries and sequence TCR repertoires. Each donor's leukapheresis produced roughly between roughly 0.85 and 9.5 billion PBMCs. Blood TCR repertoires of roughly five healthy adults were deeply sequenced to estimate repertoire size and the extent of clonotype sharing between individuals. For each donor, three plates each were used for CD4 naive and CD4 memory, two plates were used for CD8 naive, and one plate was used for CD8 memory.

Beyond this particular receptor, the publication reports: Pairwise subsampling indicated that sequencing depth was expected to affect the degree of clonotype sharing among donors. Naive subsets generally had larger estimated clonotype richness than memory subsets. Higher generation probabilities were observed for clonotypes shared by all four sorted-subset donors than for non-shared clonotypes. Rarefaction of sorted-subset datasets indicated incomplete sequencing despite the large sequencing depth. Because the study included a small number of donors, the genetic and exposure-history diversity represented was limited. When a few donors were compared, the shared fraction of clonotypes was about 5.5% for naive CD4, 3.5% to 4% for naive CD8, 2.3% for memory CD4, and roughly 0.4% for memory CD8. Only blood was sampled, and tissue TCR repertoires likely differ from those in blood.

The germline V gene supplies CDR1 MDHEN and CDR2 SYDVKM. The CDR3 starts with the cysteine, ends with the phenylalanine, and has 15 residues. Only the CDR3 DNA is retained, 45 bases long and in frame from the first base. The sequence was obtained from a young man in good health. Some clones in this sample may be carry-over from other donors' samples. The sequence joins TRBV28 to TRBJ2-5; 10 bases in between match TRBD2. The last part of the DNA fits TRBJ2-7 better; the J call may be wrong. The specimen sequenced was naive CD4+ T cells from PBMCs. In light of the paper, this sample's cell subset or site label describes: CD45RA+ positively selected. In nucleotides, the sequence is TGTGCCAGCTGCCGGAGGACTAGCGGAGCCTACGAGCAGTACTTC. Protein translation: CASCRRTSGAYEQYF.